The T cell receptor beta chain under discussion was sequenced for a study of T cell responses to AZD1222 COVID-19 vaccine. CDR3 size: 13 residues. V lost 6 bases and J 8 bases, leaving 16 bases between the germline ends. Germline CDR1 and CDR2: MNHEY and SVGAGI. The data were produced by immunoSEQ multiplex PCR, yet TCRdb's version contains in-frame clones alone and is incomplete. The sample lists approximately 120,000 clones; 75% to 90% were seen once. The chain recombines TRBV6-5 with TRBJ1-2, with D possibly being TRBD1 (6 bases). The receptor's source is an adult who received the AZD1222 COVID-19 vaccine. The specimen was peripheral blood, collected 28 days after the second AZD1222 dose. CDR3 sequence (DNA): TGTGCCAGCAGAGTACAGGGAGCAGGAGGCTACACCTTC. Translation gives CASRVQGAGGYTF.